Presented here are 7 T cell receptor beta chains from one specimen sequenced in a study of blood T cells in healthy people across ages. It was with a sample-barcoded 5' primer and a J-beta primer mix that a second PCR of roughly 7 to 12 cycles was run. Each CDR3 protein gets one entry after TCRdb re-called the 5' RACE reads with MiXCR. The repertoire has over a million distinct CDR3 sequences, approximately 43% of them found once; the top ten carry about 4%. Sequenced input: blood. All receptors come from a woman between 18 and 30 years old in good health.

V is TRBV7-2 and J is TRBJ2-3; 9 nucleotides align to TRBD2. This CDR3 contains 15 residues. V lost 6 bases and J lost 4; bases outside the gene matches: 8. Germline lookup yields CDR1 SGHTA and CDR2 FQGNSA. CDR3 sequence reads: CASSCIAGVSDTQYF. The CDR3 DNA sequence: TGTGCCAGCAGTTGCATAGCGGGGGTATCAGATACGCAGTATTTT.

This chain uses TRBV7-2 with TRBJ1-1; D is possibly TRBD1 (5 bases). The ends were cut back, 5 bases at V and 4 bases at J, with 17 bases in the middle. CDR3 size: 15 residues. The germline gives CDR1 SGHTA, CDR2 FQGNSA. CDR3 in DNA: TGTGCCAGCAGCGTAACAGGTCGGGTTGCCACTGAAGCTTTCTTT. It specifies CASSVTGRVATEAFF.

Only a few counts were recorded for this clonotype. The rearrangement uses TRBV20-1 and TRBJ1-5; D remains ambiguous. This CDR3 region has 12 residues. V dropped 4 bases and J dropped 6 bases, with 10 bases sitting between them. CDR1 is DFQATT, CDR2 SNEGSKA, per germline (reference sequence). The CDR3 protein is CSATRMIQPQHF. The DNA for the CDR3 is TGCAGTGCTACTAGAATGATTCAGCCCCAGCATTTT.

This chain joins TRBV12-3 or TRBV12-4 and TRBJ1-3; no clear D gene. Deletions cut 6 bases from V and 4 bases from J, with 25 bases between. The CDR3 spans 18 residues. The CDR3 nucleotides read TGTGCCAGCAGATCGTTCCGCACCGGCCGCATTTCAGGAAACACCATATATTTT. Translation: CASRSFRTGRISGNTIYF.

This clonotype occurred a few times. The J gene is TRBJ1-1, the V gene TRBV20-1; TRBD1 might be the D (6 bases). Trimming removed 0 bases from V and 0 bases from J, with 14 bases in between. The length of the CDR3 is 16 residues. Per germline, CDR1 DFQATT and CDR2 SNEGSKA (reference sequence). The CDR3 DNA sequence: TGCAGTGCTAGAGATTTCTTGACAGGTTTGAACACTGAAGCTTTCTTT. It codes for CSARDFLTGLNTEAFF.

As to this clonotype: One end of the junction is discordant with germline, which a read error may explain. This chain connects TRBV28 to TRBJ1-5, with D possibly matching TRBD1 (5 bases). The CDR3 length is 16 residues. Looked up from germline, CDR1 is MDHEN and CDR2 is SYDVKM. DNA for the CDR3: TGTGTCAGCAGTCTCCCCCGGGACGGTAGCAATCAGCCCCAGCATTTT. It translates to CVSSLPRDGSNQPQHF.

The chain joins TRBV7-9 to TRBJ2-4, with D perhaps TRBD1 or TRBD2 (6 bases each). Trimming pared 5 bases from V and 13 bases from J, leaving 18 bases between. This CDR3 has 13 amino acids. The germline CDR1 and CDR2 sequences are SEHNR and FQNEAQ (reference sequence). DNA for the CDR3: TGTGCCAGCAGCCTTGGGGGGCCGAAAGAGCAGTACTTC. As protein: CASSLGGPKEQYF.